What follows is one TCR beta chain and its context. The record originates from a study of graft-versus-host responses after intestinal transplantation. As for the study in general: Among the recipients, all got anti-thymocyte globulin induction and then tacrolimus and steroids for 3 to 4 years. Study-wide results and limits: Maximum circulating GvH clone levels tracked with early post-transplant HvG decreases. GvH clones were found in recipient marrow; some appeared first in ileum or blood.

J gave up 8 bases and V 2 bases, and 11 bases lay outside the gene matches. The CDR3 has 15 amino acids. Germline CDR1 and CDR2: LGHNA and YNFKEQ. TCRdb's copy holds only in-frame clones and misses some; the assay was immunoSEQ multiplex PCR. Of around 21,000 clones listed, about 48% were seen once; the top ten hold around 1.5%. The plating included about 200,000 irradiated, violet-dye-labeled stimulator cells together with about 200,000 CFSE-labeled responder cells. CFSE-low proliferating responders, CD3+CD4+ and CD3+CD8+, were sorted post-reaction. The sequencing here drew on alloreactive CD8+ T cells from a mixed lymphocyte reaction culture, taken before transplantation. The subset is: CFSE-low proliferating T cells sorted from roughly six-day pre-transplant mixed lymphocyte reaction (GvH or HvG direction). The V and J genes are TRBV4-2 and TRBJ1-2; 7 bases match TRBD1. This clonotype originated in a human patient who was an organ donor for intestinal transplantation. CDR3 nucleotide sequence: TGTGCCAGCAGCCAACCCGACAGACAGGGAGGGGGCTACACCTTC. This sequence encodes CASSQPDRQGGGYTF.